Below are 11 T cell receptor beta chains sequenced from a single sample in a study of human T cells and chemical hapten exposure. Stated time point: healthy volunteer bleed at 2 weeks. From whole blood left unfractionated, total RNA was extracted. TCRdb called the RACE reads again in MiXCR, with one record for every CDR3 protein. The sample shows 45,000 or so distinct CDR3 sequences, 3.5% to 4.5% of them seen only once. What was sequenced was whole blood. These TCRs come from a human donor in good health. Some clones in this sample may be carry-over from other donors' samples.

This clonotype was counted ten times or more. The chain has TRBV5-1 and TRBJ2-1; possible D gene TRBD2, 5 bases. The CDR3 length is 19 residues. CDR1 and CDR2 from the germline V gene are SGHRS and YFSETQ. Trimming took off 0 bases at V and 0 bases at J, with 19 bases between the two ends. CDR3 amino acids: CASSLAGGLTGSSYNEQFF. The CDR3 nucleotides are TGCGCCAGCAGCTTGGCCGGCGGGCTGACGGGGAGCTCCTACAATGAGCAGTTCTTC. Looking up the rest from reference TRBV5-1 and TRBJ2-1 gives the full variable domain: KAGVTQTPRYLIKTRGQQVTLSCSPISGHRSVSWYQQTPGQGLQFLFEYFSETQRNKGNFPGRFSGRQFSNSRSEMNVSTLELGDSALYLCASSLAGGLTGSSYNEQFFGPGTRLTVL.

This clonotype was observed many times. J is TRBJ2-2 and V is TRBV5-1; 7 positions agree with TRBD1. The CDR3 length is 17 residues. V shed 4 bases and J 1 base; nucleotides not matched to a gene: 10. CDR1 is SGHRS and CDR2 is YFSETQ in the germline V gene. The CDR3 DNA is TGCGCCAGCAGCCCACAAACCGGGACAGTGAACACCGGGGAGCTGTTTTTT. This encodes CASSPQTGTVNTGELFF.

This clonotype was detected ten times or more. The chain employs TRBV6-1 and TRBJ2-7; TRBD1 matches 8 bases. From germline, CDR1 is MNHNS and CDR2 SASEGT. The CDR3 length is 14 residues. The V gene end was trimmed by 4 bases and the J gene end by 2 bases; junction bases not matched to a gene: 4. The CDR3 loop is CASSGGQGPYEQYF. The CDR3, as DNA: TGTGCCAGCAGTGGTGGACAGGGCCCCTACGAGCAGTACTTC.

This clonotype was counted many times. The chain employs TRBV28 and TRBJ1-3; no firm D call. Trimming cost V 4 bases and J 0 bases, with 7 bases left between them. The CDR3 spans 14 residues. Germline V CDR1 and CDR2: MDHEN, SYDVKM. The CDR3 is CASSSPSSGNTIYF. DNA of the CDR3: TGTGCCAGCAGTTCACCGAGCTCTGGAAACACCATATATTTT.

Ten or more counts support this clonotype. This sequence joins TRBV28 and TRBJ2-5; 10 bases match TRBD1. The CDR3 spans 16 residues. V shed 3 bases and J 2 bases; nucleotides not matched to a gene: 6. CDR1 MDHEN and CDR2 SYDVKM come from the germline V gene. For the CDR3, the DNA is TGTGCCAGCAGTTTGGGCGGACAGGGGGGACAAGAGACCCAGTACTTC. Protein: CASSLGGQGGQETQYF.

This clonotype was seen a few times. The rearrangement links TRBV6-5 to TRBJ1-2; D gene uncertain. Germline lookup yields CDR1 MNHEY and CDR2 SVGAGI. Deletions cut 8 bases from V and 3 bases from J, with 13 bases between. The CDR3 sequence is 13 residues long. CDR3 coding DNA: TGTGCCAGCCGTCCAACGGAGGACTATGGCTACACCTTC. Translating gives CASRPTEDYGYTF.

This clonotype was detected a few times. This rearrangement joins TRBV7-6 to TRBJ1-3; no definite D call. The CDR3 runs 16 residues. Looked up from germline, CDR1 is SGHVS and CDR2 is FNYEAQ. V gave up 1 base and J gave up 0 bases, with 10 bases separating them. The CDR3 nucleotides are TGTGCCAGCAGCTTAGGAGTAGGCGTCTCTGGAAACACCATATATTTT. Translation: CASSLGVGVSGNTIYF.

This clonotype was seen at least ten times. The rearrangement links TRBV9 to TRBJ1-2; 9 bases align to TRBD1. CDR3 length equals 12 residues. CDR1 is SGDLS, CDR2 YYNGEE, per germline. With V trimmed by 5 bases and J by 5 bases, 1 base remained unmatched. DNA for the CDR3: TGTGCCAGCAGAGACAGGGGGTATGGCTACACCTTC. Protein product: CASRDRGYGYTF.

This clonotype has ten or more counts. The rearrangement joins TRBV12-3 or TRBV12-4 to TRBJ1-6; D gene uncertain. This CDR3 comprises 13 residues. V shed 1 base and J shed 9 bases, with 7 bases lying between them. In DNA, the CDR3 is TGTGCCAGCAGTTTAGACGGCCCTTCACCCCTCCACTTT. Translation: CASSLDGPSPLHF.

This clonotype has more than one count but fewer than ten. Here the CDR3 DNA reads TGTGCCAGCTCTCTCGGAGGGGACAGGGCCCACGAGCAGTACTTC. Its protein product is CASSLGGDRAHEQYF. The chain links TRBV18 to TRBJ2-7; TRBD1 agrees at 9 bases. J gave up 5 bases and V 6 bases, and 11 bases lay outside the gene matches. CDR3 size: 15 residues. Germline V gene sequence: CDR1 KGHSH, CDR2 LQKENI.

This clonotype was detected ten times or more. The V gene is TRBV5-1, the J gene TRBJ2-5; unclear D gene. The germline V gene has CDR1 SGHRS and CDR2 YFSETQ. The CDR3 is 14 residues long. The ends were cut back, 1 base at V and 3 bases at J, with 10 bases in the middle. DNA for the CDR3: TGCGCCAGCAGCTTGAAAGTAATAGAAGAGACCCAGTACTTC. It codes for CASSLKVIEETQYF.